This T cell receptor beta chain was documented in a study of T cells in Graves' hyperthyroidism and ophthalmopathy. Germline CDR1 is SEHNR and CDR2 is FQNEAQ (reference sequence). This CDR3 has 16 residues. In the case of this clonotype: Relative to the germline gene, one junction end is altered; a read error may explain this.

RNA transcripts were the template for amplifying TCR beta CDR3 regions. The study used the HTBI primer set for a first-round RT-PCR of the TCR CDR3. TCRdb reanalysed the multiplex PCR reads using MiXCR and keeps one entry per CDR3 protein. This table has approximately 600,000 distinct CDR3 sequences, roughly 13% appearing once. The sequence was obtained from a woman under 40 with Graves' hyperthyroidism that later progressed to Graves' ophthalmopathy. Input material: blood. The rearrangement links TRBV7-9 to TRBJ2-1; tentative D call: TRBD2 (6 bases). CDR3 DNA sequence: TGTGCCAGCAGCTTAGCGGGGACTTTAAGCTACAATGAGCAGTGCTTC. Protein: CASSLAGTLSYNEQCF.